This entry lists 24 T cell receptor beta chains sequenced from one sample in a study of T-cell memory formation after mild COVID-19. TCRdb used MiXCR to reprocess the 5' RACE reads, holding one entry per CDR3 protein. The sample holds 350,000 to 500,000 distinct CDR3 sequences, roughly 18% seen once. The sample comprised PBMCs or a T cell subset sorted from them (not recorded which). The source is a man aged 18 to 30 who had mild COVID-19 (a few samples of this study predate the infection). Cell type and time point are not known.

As concerns this clonotype: This may be a read error, as it is one base from a much larger clone. This rearrangement joins TRBV12-3 or TRBV12-4 to TRBJ2-2, with TRBD1 as a possible D gene (5 bases). The CDR3 length is 16 residues. V lost 5 bases, J lost 6 bases, and 19 bases lay in between. CDR3 sequence reads: CASSPRFGADPGELFF. The CDR3 region has the DNA TGTGCCAGCAGTCCCCGGTTTGGGGCGGACCCCGGGGAGCTGTTTTTT.

This chain links TRBV7-2 with TRBJ2-7, with D maybe TRBD2 (6 bases). Germline V CDR1 and CDR2: SGHTA, FQGNSA. CDR3 length: 15 amino acids. V lost 1 base and J lost 2, with 12 bases in between. The CDR3 here is CASSLVAGRAYEQYF. Written as DNA, the CDR3 is TGTGCCAGCAGCTTAGTTGCGGGGAGAGCCTACGAGCAGTACTTC.

The CDR3 is CASSPRWQGMNTEAFF. DNA for the CDR3: TGTGCCAGCAGCCCAAGATGGCAGGGGATGAACACTGAAGCTTTCTTT. The rearrangement joins TRBV7-9 to TRBJ1-1; weak D call: TRBD1 (6 bases). V was shortened by 5 bases and J by 0 bases, with 16 bases between the two germline ends. Germline CDR1 SEHNR, CDR2 FQNEAQ (reference sequence). CDR3 size: 16 residues.

The chain has TRBV7-9 and TRBJ2-1; 11 nucleotides line up with TRBD2. In germline, CDR1 is SEHNR, CDR2 FQNEAQ (reference sequence). The ends lost 1 base at V and 5 bases at J; junction bases unmatched: 13. The CDR3 extends over 19 amino acids. The CDR3 bases are TGTGCCAGCAGCTTAGGTGTGCTAGCGGGGGGAATTCTTGACAATGAGCAGTTCTTC. Its protein is CASSLGVLAGGILDNEQFF.

J is TRBJ1-6 and V is TRBV4-3; D unclear. The CDR3 extends over 18 amino acids. Per germline, CDR1 LGHNA and CDR2 YSLEER. V was cut by 0 bases and J by 5 bases, with 17 bases left in between. In DNA form, the CDR3 reads TGCGCCAGCAGCCAAGAGCGGCAGGTGGTAGGGAATAATTCACCCCTCCACTTT. Amino acid sequence: CASSQERQVVGNNSPLHF.

This clonotype has only a few counts. The V and J genes are TRBV5-5 and TRBJ2-2; TRBD1 agrees at 7 bases. After removal of 0 bases from V and 4 bases from J, the junction contained 3 bases not matched to a gene. Germline CDR1 is SGHKS and CDR2 is YYEKEE (reference sequence). The CDR3 extends over 15 amino acids. CDR3 residues: CASSLAGTVTGELFF. The CDR3 bases are TGTGCCAGCAGCTTGGCTGGGACAGTCACCGGGGAGCTGTTTTTT.

This clonotype occurred a few times. The chain links TRBV7-6 to TRBJ2-7; D might be TRBD2 (5 bases). CDR3 length: 13 residues. Trimming shortened V by 1 base and J by 4 bases, and 8 bases separated the two germline ends. Germline V lookup: CDR1 SGHVS, CDR2 FNYEAQ. The CDR3 DNA reads TGTGCCAGCAGCTTAGATGCGGGTTACGAGCAGTACTTC. Protein sequence: CASSLDAGYEQYF.

The chain recombines TRBV30 with TRBJ2-5; the D is unclear. This CDR3 spans 13 amino acids. The V gene lost 6 bases and the J gene lost 0 bases, with 11 bases spanning the gap. Germline CDR1 is GTSNPN and CDR2 is SVGIG (reference sequence). CDR3 nucleotide sequence: TGTGCCTGTTTAGGACCGTACCAAGAGACCCAGTACTTC. Its translation: CACLGPYQETQYF.

The chain has TRBV6-5 and TRBJ2-5, with D perhaps assigned TRBD1 or TRBD2 (6 bases each). The germline V gene encodes CDR1 MNHEY and CDR2 SVGAGI. There are 15 residues in the CDR3. V was cut by 6 bases and J by 9 bases, with 23 bases left in between. The CDR3 reads CASRGLGGLPGAQYF. For the CDR3, the DNA is TGTGCCAGCAGGGGGCTAGGGGGGCTACCTGGGGCCCAGTACTTC.

The chain carries TRBV5-1 and TRBJ2-5; a weak D match, TRBD2 (6 bases). The V gene's germline CDR1 is SGHRS and CDR2 YFSETQ. Trimming removed 3 bases at V and 0 bases at J, with 18 bases between. This CDR3 has 17 residues. The CDR3 coding sequence is TGCGCCAGCAGCTGGGCTCTTGCGGGGATGTACCAAGAGACCCAGTACTTC. Protein product: CASSWALAGMYQETQYF.

This clonotype was detected only a few times. This chain uses TRBV6-2 or TRBV6-3 with TRBJ2-1; D is unresolved. V lost 6 bases and J 3 bases, leaving 18 bases between the germline ends. Germline V gene sequence: CDR1 MNHEY, CDR2 SVGEGT. The CDR3 is 16 residues long. DNA of the CDR3: TGTGCCAGCAGGGGTGAACGACTCGACCTCTACAATGAGCAGTTCTTC. This encodes CASRGERLDLYNEQFF.

The J gene is TRBJ1-5, the V gene TRBV18; D is uncertain. Germline V CDR1 and CDR2: KGHSH, LQKENI. The V gene lost 4 bases and the J gene lost 2 bases, with 12 bases spanning the gap. The CDR3 consists of 15 residues. As DNA, the CDR3 is TGTGCCAGCTCACAAGCGGCATTGGGCAATCAGCCCCAGCATTTT. Translation: CASSQAALGNQPQHF.

This clonotype has only a few counts. CDR3 DNA: TGTGCCAGCAGATTACCCCAGGGTGGCACAGATACGCAGTATTTT. Amino acids: CASRLPQGGTDTQYF. The genes are TRBV28 and TRBJ2-3; tentative D call: TRBD1 (5 bases). This CDR3 spans 15 amino acids. Trimming shortened V by 6 bases and J by 1 base, and 14 bases separated the two germline ends. Germline CDR1 and CDR2: MDHEN and SYDVKM.

The chain has TRBV12-3 or TRBV12-4 and TRBJ1-1; tentatively, D is TRBD1 (5 bases). V lost 5 bases to trimming and J lost 4 bases, with 35 bases between them. The CDR3 is 21 amino acids. CDR3 in amino acids: CASSPGRTGAAVGLGITEAFF. The CDR3, as DNA: TGTGCCAGCAGTCCGGGACGGACTGGCGCCGCCGTGGGATTGGGCATCACTGAAGCTTTCTTT.

This clonotype has a count of ten or more. V and J are TRBV6-6 and TRBJ1-5; D is possibly TRBD1 (6 bases). Trimming shortened V by 0 bases and J by 7 bases, and 16 bases separated the two germline ends. The CDR3 loop spans 16 amino acids. Germline V gene sequence: CDR1 MNHNY, CDR2 SVGAGI (reference sequence). DNA for the CDR3: TGTGCCAGCAGTTACTCTGAACAGGGATGGATACAGCCCCAGCATTTT. This translates into CASSYSEQGWIQPQHF.

There are a few counts of this clonotype. The chain couples TRBV20-1 to TRBJ2-1, with 8 positions matching TRBD2. The length of the CDR3 is 15 residues. Germline loops: CDR1 DFQATT, CDR2 SNEGSKA (reference sequence). CDR3 residues: CSAAWGGGPYCEQFF. DNA of the CDR3: TGCAGCGCCGCCTGGGGCGGGGGGCCTTACTGTGAGCAGTTCTTC.

Only a few counts were recorded for this clonotype. The V and J genes are TRBV7-9 and TRBJ2-3, with a tentative D call TRBD2 (6 bases). Trimming cost V 6 bases and J 1 base, with 11 bases left between them. The CDR3 extends over 14 amino acids. Germline V CDR1 and CDR2: SEHNR, FQNEAQ (reference sequence). CDR3: CASRHGGGTDTQYF. In DNA, the CDR3 is TGTGCCAGCAGGCACGGAGGGGGCACAGATACGCAGTATTTT.

The V call is TRBV5-1, the J call TRBJ2-1; D is tentatively TRBD1 or TRBD2 (7 bases each). The V end lost 6 bases, the J end lost 8 bases, and 15 bases lay between the germline ends. Germline values: CDR1 SGHRS, CDR2 YFSETQ. This CDR3 comprises 13 residues. The DNA for the CDR3 is TGCGCCAGCACCAAACAGGGGAGGGATGAGCAGTTCTTC. Translation gives CASTKQGRDEQFF.

The sample holds a few counts of this clonotype. The chain employs TRBV7-9 and TRBJ2-1, with TRBD2 matching over 7 bases. Germline loops: CDR1 SEHNR, CDR2 FQNEAQ (reference sequence). The CDR3 consists of 14 residues. With 4 bases clipped from V and 3 bases from J, the junction kept 3 bases outside the gene matches. As DNA, the CDR3 is TGTGCCAGCAGCTCCCTAGCGGTCTACAATGAGCAGTTCTTC. Translation: CASSSLAVYNEQFF.

The rearrangement links TRBV7-9 to TRBJ2-6; 8 bases match TRBD1. CDR1 and CDR2 from the germline V gene are SEHNR and FQNEAQ (reference sequence). The CDR3 extends over 16 amino acids. Losses at the gene ends were 11 bases for V and 0 bases for J; bases not matched to a gene: 9. The CDR3, as DNA: TGTGCCGGTGGCAGGGGGCCAAGCTCTGGGGCCAACGTCCTGACTTTC. Its translation is CAGGRGPSSGANVLTF.

This clonotype was picked up a small number of times. This chain uses TRBV12-3 or TRBV12-4 with TRBJ2-2, with a weak D call TRBD1 (6 bases). With 6 bases removed from V and 0 bases from J, the gap between germline ends came to 14 bases. The CDR3 length is 16 residues. This CDR3 is CASSHRDTANTGELFF. DNA for the CDR3: TGTGCCAGCAGCCACCGGGACACCGCGAACACCGGGGAGCTGTTTTTT.

The rearrangement uses TRBV5-1 and TRBJ1-4, with TRBD1 matching over 8 bases. Trimming cost V 7 bases and J 8 bases; bases outside gene matches: 7. The CDR3 has 13 residues. Germline V gene data show CDR1 as SGHRS and CDR2 as YFSETQ. CDR3 amino acids: CASAGQDKEKLFF. CDR3 nucleotide sequence: TGCGCCAGCGCGGGACAGGACAAAGAAAAACTGTTTTTT.

This chain uses TRBV3-1 with TRBJ1-1; 10 bases line up with TRBD1. From germline, CDR1 is LGHDT and CDR2 YNNKEL (reference sequence). CDR3 size: 15 residues. Trimming at V came to 3 bases and at J to 5 bases, leaving 6 bases not matched to a gene. The CDR3 DNA follows: TGTGCCAGCAGCCATCCGGGACAGGGGAGGACTGAAGCTTTCTTT. It codes for CASSHPGQGRTEAFF. Looking up the rest from reference TRBV3-1 and TRBJ1-1 gives the full variable domain: DTAVSQTPKYLVTQMGNDKSIKCEQNLGHDTMYWYKQDSKKFLKIMFSYNNKELIINETVPNRFSPKSPDKAHLNLHINSLELGDSAVYFCASSHPGQGRTEAFFGQGTRLTVV.

The chain combines TRBV6-5 with TRBJ1-1; 8 positions match TRBD1. This CDR3 spans 13 amino acids. The germline CDR1 and CDR2 sequences are MNHEY and SVGAGI. V dropped 5 bases and J dropped 7; count of bases not matched to a gene: 6. The CDR3 DNA sequence: TGTGCCAGCAGTCGACAGGGGACGGTTGAAGCTTTCTTT. This encodes CASSRQGTVEAFF.